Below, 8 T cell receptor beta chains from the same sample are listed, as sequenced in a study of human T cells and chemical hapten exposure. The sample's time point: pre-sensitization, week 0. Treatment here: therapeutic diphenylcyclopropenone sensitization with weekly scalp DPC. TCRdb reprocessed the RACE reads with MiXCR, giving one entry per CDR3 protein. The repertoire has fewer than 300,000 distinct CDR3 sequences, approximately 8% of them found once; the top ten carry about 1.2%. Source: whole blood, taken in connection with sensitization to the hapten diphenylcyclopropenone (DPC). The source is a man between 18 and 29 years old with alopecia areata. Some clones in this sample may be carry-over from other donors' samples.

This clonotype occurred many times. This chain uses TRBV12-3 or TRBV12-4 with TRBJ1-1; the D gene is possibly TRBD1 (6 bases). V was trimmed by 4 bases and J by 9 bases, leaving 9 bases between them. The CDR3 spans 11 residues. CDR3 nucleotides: TGTGCCAGCAGTTCGGACAGAAAAGCTTTCTTT. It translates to CASSSDRKAFF.

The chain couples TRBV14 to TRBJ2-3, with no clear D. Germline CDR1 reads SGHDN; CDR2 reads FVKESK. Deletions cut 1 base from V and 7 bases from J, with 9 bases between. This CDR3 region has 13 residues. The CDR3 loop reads CASSQVGRNTQYF. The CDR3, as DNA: TGTGCCAGCAGCCAAGTGGGCCGGAATACGCAGTATTTT.

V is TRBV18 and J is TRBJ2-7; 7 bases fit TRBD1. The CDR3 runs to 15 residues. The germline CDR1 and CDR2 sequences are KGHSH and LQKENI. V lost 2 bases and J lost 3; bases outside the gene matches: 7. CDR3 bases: TGTGCCAGCTCACCATCCACAGGGGCCCACTACGAGCAGTACGTC. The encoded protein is CASSPSTGAHYEQYV.

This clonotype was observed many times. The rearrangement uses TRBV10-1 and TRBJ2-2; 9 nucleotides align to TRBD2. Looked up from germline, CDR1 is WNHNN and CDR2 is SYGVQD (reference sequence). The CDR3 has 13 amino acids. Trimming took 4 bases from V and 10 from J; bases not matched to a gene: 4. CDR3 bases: TGCGCCAGCAGTGCTAGCGGGGCCGCGGAGCTGTTTTTT. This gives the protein CASSASGAAELFF.

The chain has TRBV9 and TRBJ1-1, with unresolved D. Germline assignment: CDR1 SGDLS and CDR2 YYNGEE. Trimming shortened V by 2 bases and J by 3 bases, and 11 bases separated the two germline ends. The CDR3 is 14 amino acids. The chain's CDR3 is CASSVYPGDTEAFF. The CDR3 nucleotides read TGTGCCAGCAGCGTCTACCCCGGGGACACTGAAGCTTTCTTT.

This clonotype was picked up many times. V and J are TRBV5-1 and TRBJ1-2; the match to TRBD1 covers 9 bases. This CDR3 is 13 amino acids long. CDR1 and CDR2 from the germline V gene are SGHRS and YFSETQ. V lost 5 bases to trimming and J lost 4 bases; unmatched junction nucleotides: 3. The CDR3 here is CASSGQGPYGYTF. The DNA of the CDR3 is TGCGCCAGCAGTGGACAGGGGCCCTATGGCTACACCTTC.

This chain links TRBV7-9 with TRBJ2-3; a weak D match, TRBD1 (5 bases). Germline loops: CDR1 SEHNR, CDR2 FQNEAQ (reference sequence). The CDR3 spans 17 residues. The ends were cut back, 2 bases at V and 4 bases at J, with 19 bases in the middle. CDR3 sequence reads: CASSLRGSGMFPDTQYF. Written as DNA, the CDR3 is TGTGCCAGCAGCTTAAGGGGCTCGGGCATGTTCCCAGATACGCAGTATTTT.

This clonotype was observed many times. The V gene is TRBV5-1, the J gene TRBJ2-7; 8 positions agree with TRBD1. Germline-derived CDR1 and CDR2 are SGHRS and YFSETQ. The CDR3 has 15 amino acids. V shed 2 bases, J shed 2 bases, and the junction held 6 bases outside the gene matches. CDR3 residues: CASSFQQGVTYEQYF. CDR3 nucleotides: TGCGCCAGCAGCTTTCAACAGGGGGTTACCTACGAGCAGTACTTC.